This TCR beta chain was sequenced during a study of T cells in localized non-small cell lung cancer. TCRdb's table, derived via immunoSEQ multiplex PCR, lists solely in-frame clones and lacks some. The top ten clones hold around 5.6% of a sample with 38,000 or so clones, about nine tenths of them seen once. Remarks on this clone: Antigen: not known.

The V and J ends lost 10 bases and 14 bases, in that order; junction bases with no gene match: 20. Germline CDR1 is WSHSY and CDR2 is SAAADI. The CDR3 is 14 amino acids. Regarding the study as a whole: Uninvolved adjacent lung, not tumor, had the highest T cell clonality. Median detection of top 100 tumor clones in adjacent lung was around 57 clones.

The origin of this receptor is a male donor at least 60 years old with stage II lung adenocarcinoma. The material sequenced was peripheral blood mononuclear cells, taken before any cancer treatment. The chain carries TRBV10-2 and TRBJ2-1; 7 nucleotides agree with TRBD1. The DNA of the CDR3 is TGCGCCATCAAGGACAGGCAACAGGGTCGGTTCGAGTTCTTC. Translation gives CAIKDRQQGRFEFF.